What follows are 20 T cell receptor beta chains derived from one specimen sequenced in a study of cytomegalovirus exposure and HLA in healthy donors. It was with 60 Vbeta and 13 Jbeta primers that the PCR ran. Assay: immunoSEQ multiplex PCR; the TCRdb copy retains only in-frame clones and omits some. The sample has roughly 160,000 clones, less than 85% seen once; the top ten hold 1%. The sequencing sample was made of PBMCs. These receptors were collected from a boy aged 2 to 9 in good health and CMV-seronegative.

The gene calls are TRBV7-6 and TRBJ1-1, with 7 bases aligning to TRBD1. This CDR3 has 14 residues. V lost 4 bases and J lost 5; bases outside the gene matches: 7. The germline CDR1 and CDR2 sequences are SGHVS and FNYEAQ. CDR3 region: CASSSDRRSTEAFF. The CDR3 DNA sequence: TGTGCCAGCAGCTCGGACAGGCGATCGACTGAAGCTTTCTTT.

V usage is TRBV10-3 and J usage is TRBJ2-2, with TRBD2 matching 10 bases. V lost 7 bases, J lost 3 bases, and 2 bases stayed unmatched. From germline, CDR1 is ENHRY and CDR2 SYGVKD. There are 14 residues in the CDR3. As DNA, the CDR3 is TGTGCCATCACCGGACTAGCGGACACCGGGGAGCTGTTTTTT. The encoded protein is CAITGLADTGELFF.

The gene calls are TRBV7-9 and TRBJ2-1; D might be TRBD2 (6 bases). Trimming cost V 10 bases and J 2 bases, with 9 bases left between them. The length of the CDR3 is 12 residues. Germline loops: CDR1 SEHNR, CDR2 FQNEAQ (reference sequence). CDR3 bases: TGTGCCACCCTAGCGCCCTACAATGAGCAGTTCTTC. Translation: CATLAPYNEQFF.

The chain combines TRBV4-1 with TRBJ2-7, with 7 positions matching TRBD1. This CDR3 spans 17 amino acids. The germline V gene encodes CDR1 MGHRA and CDR2 YSYEKL. With V trimmed by 0 bases and J by 4 bases, 12 bases remained unmatched. The CDR3, as DNA: TGCGCCAGCAGCCAAGATCTAGAGACAGGGTCTTGGTACGAGCAGTACTTC. Translated, it gives CASSQDLETGSWYEQYF.

This sequence joins TRBV6-5 and TRBJ1-2; the D is unclear. Between the trimmed V and J ends, which lost 5 bases and 2 bases, there was a span of 9 bases. The germline V gene has CDR1 MNHEY and CDR2 SVGAGI. CDR3 length: 13 residues. The CDR3 spells CASSTDGNYGYTF. CDR3 DNA sequence: TGTGCCAGCAGTACCGACGGGAACTATGGCTACACCTTC.

The chain uses TRBV6-5 and TRBJ1-5; 7 positions match TRBD1. The CDR3 is 14 amino acids. V lost 5 bases to trimming and J lost 6 bases; unmatched junction nucleotides: 7. Germline-derived CDR1 and CDR2 are MNHEY and SVGAGI. The CDR3 DNA reads as TGTGCCAGCAGTCGACAGGGTGACGCTCAGCCCCAGCATTTT. It encodes CASSRQGDAQPQHF.

J is TRBJ1-6 and V is TRBV5-4; 7 bases agree with TRBD1. The CDR3 length is 16 residues. J lost 9 bases, V lost 0 bases, and 9 bases had no gene match. Germline loops: CDR1 SGHNT, CDR2 YYREEE (reference sequence). CDR3 protein: CASSLGGDRFSSPLHF. The CDR3 bases are TGTGCCAGCAGCTTGGGAGGGGACAGATTCAGTTCACCCCTCCACTTT. The full variable domain, rest sourced from reference TRBV5-4 and TRBJ1-6, is ETGVTQSPTHLIKTRGQQVTLRCSSQSGHNTVSWYQQALGQGPQFIFQYYREEENGRGNFPPRFSGLQFPNYSSELNVNALELDDSALYLCASSLGGDRFSSPLHFGNGTRLTVT.

The V call is TRBV19, the J call TRBJ1-3; D remains unclear. Germline-derived CDR1 and CDR2 are LNHDA and SQIVND (reference sequence). V was pared by 5 bases and J by 5 bases, with 7 bases between. The CDR3 has 12 amino acids. The CDR3 is CASSPHRNTIYF. The CDR3 region has the DNA TGTGCCAGTAGTCCACACCGAAACACCATATATTTT.

The sample holds one count of this clone. The CDR3 DNA is TGCGCCAGCAGCTTCAATCGACTGAACCATGGCTACACCTTC. This codes for CASSFNRLNHGYTF. The J gene is TRBJ1-2, the V gene TRBV5-1, with unresolved D. V was cut by 2 bases and J by 6 bases, with 14 bases left in between. Germline CDR1 SGHRS, CDR2 YFSETQ. The CDR3 loop spans 14 amino acids.

V is TRBV19 and J is TRBJ2-2, with TRBD2 matching 10 bases. The J segment lost 4 bases and the V segment lost 6 bases, leaving 8 bases of the junction unmatched. This CDR3 region has 16 residues. In germline, CDR1 is LNHDA, CDR2 SQIVND (reference sequence). The CDR3 DNA reads TGTGCCAGTAGCTCGGGTTGGACTAGCGGCACCGGGGAGCTGTTTTTT. This sequence encodes CASSSGWTSGTGELFF.

The chain recombines TRBV7-9 with TRBJ2-7; D is possibly TRBD2 (5 bases). V was pared by 0 bases and J by 5 bases, with 8 bases between. This CDR3 has 13 amino acids. Germline V lookup: CDR1 SEHNR, CDR2 FQNEAQ (reference sequence). In DNA, the CDR3 is TGTGCCAGCAGCTTAGCGCCGCGGGACGAGCAGTACGTC. It yields the protein CASSLAPRDEQYV.

The J gene is TRBJ2-1, the V gene TRBV28; 8 bases are shared with TRBD2. The CDR3 has 16 amino acids. V dropped 5 bases and J dropped 4; count of bases not matched to a gene: 10. CDR1 and CDR2 from the germline V gene are MDHEN and SYDVKM. CDR3 bases: TGTGCCAGCAGTCCCTCCCGCGGGGGGATTTACAATGAGCAGTTCTTC. Encoded protein: CASSPSRGGIYNEQFF.

The V call is TRBV28, the J call TRBJ1-3; 8 nucleotides line up with TRBD1. Trimming cost V 7 bases and J 4 bases; bases outside gene matches: 6. CDR3 length equals 14 residues. Germline lookup yields CDR1 MDHEN and CDR2 SYDVKM. The CDR3 DNA sequence: TGTGCCAGCACCAGGACAGGGTCCGGAAACACCATATATTTT. It codes for CASTRTGSGNTIYF.

The chain links TRBV28 to TRBJ1-4, with 7 bases identical to TRBD1. This CDR3 spans 16 amino acids. Germline assignment: CDR1 MDHEN and CDR2 SYDVKM. The V segment lost 6 bases and the J segment 4 bases; nucleotides outside the gene matches: 11. The CDR3 region has the DNA TGTGCCAGCAGCTTCCTCGGGACAGTCGATAATGAAAAACTGTTTTTT. Its translation: CASSFLGTVDNEKLFF.

The rearrangement joins TRBV7-9 to TRBJ2-3; 9 nucleotides match TRBD2. CDR3 length: 16 amino acids. Losses at the gene ends were 1 base for V and 2 bases for J; bases not matched to a gene: 4. Germline loops: CDR1 SEHNR, CDR2 FQNEAQ (reference sequence). The CDR3 region is CASSLGSSGNTDTQYF. CDR3 nucleotide sequence: TGTGCCAGCAGCTTAGGGTCTAGCGGGAACACAGATACGCAGTATTTT.

This chain uses TRBV5-1 with TRBJ1-2; 9 positions agree with TRBD1. Germline values: CDR1 SGHRS, CDR2 YFSETQ. CDR3 size: 13 residues. The V and J ends lost 5 bases and 8 bases, in that order; junction bases with no gene match: 7. CDR3 in amino acids: CASRVGQGNGYTF. DNA for the CDR3: TGCGCCAGCAGGGTGGGACAGGGCAACGGCTACACCTTC.

This clone was picked up a small number of times. V gene TRBV5-4 combines with J gene TRBJ1-2, with D maybe TRBD1 (6 bases). Germline CDR1 reads SGHNT; CDR2 reads YYREEE (reference sequence). V lost 4 bases to trimming and J lost 4 bases, with 14 bases between them. The CDR3 loop spans 14 amino acids. The CDR3: CASSPDSGSYGYTF. The CDR3 DNA follows: TGTGCCAGCAGCCCGGACAGTGGGAGCTATGGCTACACCTTC. Supplemented by reference TRBV5-4 and TRBJ1-2, the full variable domain reads ETGVTQSPTHLIKTRGQQVTLRCSSQSGHNTVSWYQQALGQGPQFIFQYYREEENGRGNFPPRFSGLQFPNYSSELNVNALELDDSALYLCASSPDSGSYGYTFGSGTRLTVV.

This chain uses TRBV5-4 with TRBJ2-1; 8 nucleotides agree with TRBD2. This CDR3 has 19 residues. The germline CDR1 and CDR2 sequences are SGHNT and YYREEE (reference sequence). After removal of 0 bases from V and 0 bases from J, the junction contained 11 bases not matched to a gene. The CDR3 reads CASSLGPPSREVSYNEQFF. CDR3 coding DNA: TGTGCCAGCAGCTTGGGCCCCCCGTCGCGGGAGGTCTCCTACAATGAGCAGTTCTTC.

V usage is TRBV27 and J usage is TRBJ1-1; possibly TRBD1 for D (6 bases). Germline V gives CDR1 MNHEY, CDR2 SMNVEV (reference sequence). The length of the CDR3 is 11 residues. The ends were cut back, 7 bases at V and 5 bases at J, with 8 bases in the middle. The chain's CDR3 is CASIGGTEAFF. The CDR3 bases are TGTGCCAGCATAGGGGGAACTGAAGCTTTCTTT.

The rearrangement joins TRBV7-9 to TRBJ2-1, with 7 bases that match TRBD2. V shed 5 bases and J 6 bases; nucleotides not matched to a gene: 4. The CDR3 has 13 amino acids. Germline loops: CDR1 SEHNR, CDR2 FQNEAQ (reference sequence). The CDR3 reads CASSPGTTNEQFF. In DNA form, the CDR3 reads TGTGCCAGCAGCCCCGGGACTACCAATGAGCAGTTCTTC. Combining the CDR3 with reference TRBV7-9 and TRBJ2-1 gives the whole variable domain DTGVSQNPRHKITKRGQNVTFRCDPISEHNRLYWYRQTLGQGPEFLTYFQNEAQLEKSRLLSDRFSAERPKGSFSTLEIQRTEQGDSAMYLCASSPGTTNEQFFGPGTRLTVL.